The text below deals with one T cell receptor (beta chain). This specimen comes from a study of Ad26.COV2.S vaccination and SARS-CoV-2 variants. The sample's treatment: roughly 18 received Ad26.COV2.S at low or high dose, single or two shots; about five received placebo; per-sample allocation not given. Sampling was done on day 63 after the first vaccine or placebo injection. Some clones are missing from TCRdb's copy, which holds only in-frame ones; the method was immunoSEQ multiplex PCR. The sample lists about 440,000 clones; 90% were seen once. This CDR3 contains 19 residues. The clonotype originates from a person between 18 and 60 years old who received the Ad26.COV2.S COVID-19 vaccine or a placebo. This specimen consisted of peripheral blood, obtained in a trial of Ad26.COV2.S vaccine versus placebo. The chain is built from TRBV12-2 and TRBJ2-6; the tabulated D call, TRBD2, remains unverified against the DNA. TRBV12-2 is flagged as a pseudogene. This CDR3 reads CASRLGVTGETSGANVLTF. Here the CDR3 DNA reads TGTGCAAGTCGCTTAGGAGTAACGGGAGAAACTTCAGGGGCCAACGTCCTGACTTTC.